These 17 T cell receptor beta chains originate from one sample sequenced in a study of OX40 agonist ivuxolimab in advanced cancers. Only in-frame clones appear in the TCRdb table, and some are missing; sequencing was by immunoSEQ multiplex PCR. The data show tens of thousands of clones, 80% to 85% seen once. This material consisted of CD4+ or CD8+ T cells sorted from blood, taken in a trial of the OX40 agonist ivuxolimab. Receptors were obtained from an adult with an advanced solid tumor such as melanoma, head and neck, liver or kidney cancer.

This clone was found a few times. V is TRBV28 and J is TRBJ1-5; D possibly corresponds to TRBD1 (5 bases). CDR1 and CDR2 (germline): MDHEN, SYDVKM. V dropped 7 bases and J dropped 5 bases, with 18 bases sitting between them. The CDR3 runs to 15 residues. This chain's CDR3 is CASTTDIETYQPQHF. The CDR3 coding sequence is TGTGCCAGCACCACGGACATCGAAACGTATCAGCCCCAGCATTTT. Full variable domain (rest looked up from reference TRBV28 and TRBJ1-5): DVKVTQSSRYLVKRTGEKVFLECVQDMDHENMFWYRQDPGLGLRLIYFSYDVKMKEKGDIPEGYSVSREKKERFSLILESASTNQTSMYLCASTTDIETYQPQHFGDGTRLSIL.

The chain has TRBV19 and TRBJ1-5, with D possibly TRBD1 on 5 matching bases. With 3 bases removed from V and 3 bases from J, the gap between germline ends came to 9 bases. Germline V CDR1 and CDR2: LNHDA, SQIVND (reference sequence). The CDR3 extends over 14 amino acids. The CDR3 loop is CASSIAGHNQPQHF. In DNA, the CDR3 is TGTGCCAGTAGTATCGCGGGGCACAATCAGCCCCAGCATTTT.

CDR3 nucleotide sequence: TGTGCCTGGAAGTCAGACCCGGGAACCCACAATGAGCAGTTCTTC. This gives the protein CAWKSDPGTHNEQFF. V usage is TRBV30 and J usage is TRBJ2-1, with a tentative D call TRBD2 (5 bases). V was trimmed by 4 bases and J by 5 bases, leaving 18 bases between them. Germline V CDR1 and CDR2: GTSNPN, SVGIG (reference sequence). The CDR3 extends over 15 amino acids.

This clone was observed once. The chain joins TRBV5-1 to TRBJ2-3; TRBD2 aligns across 10 bases. V dropped 4 bases and J dropped 5; count of bases not matched to a gene: 7. Germline CDR1 reads SGHRS; CDR2 reads YFSETQ. This CDR3 has 15 residues. The CDR3 reads CASSLSGGQGDTQYF. As DNA, the CDR3 is TGCGCCAGCAGCCTTAGCGGGGGGCAGGGAGATACGCAGTATTTT.

This clone was picked up a small number of times. This rearrangement joins TRBV11-2 to TRBJ1-6; TRBD1 aligns across 7 bases. J lost 0 bases, V lost 5 bases, and 10 bases had no gene match. CDR1 is SGHAT and CDR2 is FQNNGV in the germline V gene. The CDR3 sequence is 18 residues long. The CDR3 loop is CASSPRAGGNSYNSPLHF. As DNA, the CDR3 is TGTGCCAGCAGCCCCAGGGCAGGGGGGAACTCCTATAATTCACCCCTCCACTTT.

The chain carries TRBV19 and TRBJ2-1; the match to TRBD1 covers 7 bases. The CDR3 has 16 residues. Germline V gene lookup returns CDR1 LNHDA and CDR2 SQIVND (reference sequence). V gave up 2 bases and J gave up 7 bases; unmatched junction bases: 11. The DNA of the CDR3 is TGTGCCAGTAGTATACTAACCGGGACAGCCCAAAATGAGCAGTTCTTC. Encoded protein: CASSILTGTAQNEQFF.

The J gene is TRBJ1-3, the V gene TRBV30; D is undetermined. V shed 5 bases and J shed 2 bases, with 7 bases lying between them. Looked up from germline, CDR1 is GTSNPN and CDR2 is SVGIG (reference sequence). The CDR3 runs to 12 residues. The CDR3 here is CAWDPTGNTIYF. CDR3 nucleotides: TGTGCCTGGGACCCGACTGGAAACACCATATATTTT.

This CDR3 reads CASSPRTGTNYGYTF. The CDR3 DNA is TGTGCCAGCAGCCCCCGGACAGGGACTAACTATGGCTACACCTTC. J is TRBJ1-2 and V is TRBV5-8, with 8 nucleotides matching TRBD1. The V and J ends lost 4 bases and 0 bases, in that order; junction bases with no gene match: 5. CDR3 length equals 15 residues. Germline values: CDR1 SGHTS, CDR2 YDEGEE.

The gene calls are TRBV6-5 and TRBJ2-1; perhaps D is TRBD1 or TRBD2 (5 bases each). The CDR3 is made up of 15 amino acids. Trimming took 3 bases from V and 2 from J, leaving 11 bases between them. Germline V CDR1 and CDR2: MNHEY, SVGAGI. CDR3 nucleotides: TGTGCCAGCAGTTATTCAGGGACCACCTACAATGAGCAGTTCTTC. Translating gives CASSYSGTTYNEQFF.

V usage is TRBV21-1 and J usage is TRBJ2-7; the tabulated D call, TRBD1, remains unverified against the DNA. TRBV21-1 corresponds to a pseudogene. CDR3 length: 12 residues. Here the CDR3 DNA reads TGTGCCAGCAGCAAAAGGGGGCTCGAGCAGTACTTC. It translates to CASSKRGLEQYF.

J is TRBJ1-6 and V is TRBV7-9, with no clear D. V was shortened by 1 base and J by 1 base, with 11 bases between the two germline ends. This CDR3 is built from 17 residues. CDR1 SEHNR and CDR2 FQNEAQ come from the germline V gene (reference sequence). CDR3: CASSLGTGGSYNSPLHF. DNA for the CDR3: TGTGCCAGCAGCTTAGGAACGGGAGGGTCCTATAATTCACCCCTCCACTTT. Full variable domain (rest looked up from reference TRBV7-9 and TRBJ1-6): DTGVSQNPRHKITKRGQNVTFRCDPISEHNRLYWYRQTLGQGPEFLTYFQNEAQLEKSRLLSDRFSAERPKGSFSTLEIQRTEQGDSAMYLCASSLGTGGSYNSPLHFGNGTRLTVT.

Concerning this clone: Other DNA sequences of this sample code for an identical CDR3. V usage is TRBV5-4 and J usage is TRBJ2-7, with TRBD1 matching over 8 bases. CDR1 is SGHNT and CDR2 is YYREEE in the germline V gene (reference sequence). The CDR3 consists of 15 residues. V was clipped by 4 bases and J by 0 bases; unmatched bases: 6. In DNA, the CDR3 is TGTGCCAGCAGCCTCCCGGGGACAGGCTCCTACGAGCAGTACTTC. Translating it yields CASSLPGTGSYEQYF.

This chain uses TRBV5-4 with TRBJ2-1; D not resolved. This CDR3 has 15 residues. The V gene lost 4 bases and the J gene lost 6 bases, with 17 bases spanning the gap. Looked up from germline, CDR1 is SGHNT and CDR2 is YYREEE (reference sequence). CDR3 DNA sequence: TGTGCCAGCAGCCAGGACCCTGAAAGTGTCAATGAGCAGTTCTTC. Amino acid sequence: CASSQDPESVNEQFF.

This clone was seen once. V usage is TRBV29-1 and J usage is TRBJ2-7, with 7 bases identical to TRBD1. V dropped 6 bases and J dropped 0; count of bases not matched to a gene: 2. This CDR3 spans 12 amino acids. Germline assignment: CDR1 SQVTM and CDR2 ANQGSEA. The CDR3 loop reads CSVQGNSYEQYF. DNA for the CDR3: TGCAGCGTACAGGGGAACTCCTACGAGCAGTACTTC.

The V gene is TRBV30, the J gene TRBJ1-4; possibly TRBD1 for D (6 bases). In germline, CDR1 is GTSNPN, CDR2 SVGIG (reference sequence). The CDR3 has 13 residues. Trimming shortened V by 3 bases and J by 4 bases, and 9 bases separated the two germline ends. CDR3 nucleotide sequence: TGTGCCTGGAGCGGCAGGGGTAATGAAAAACTGTTTTTT. It translates to CAWSGRGNEKLFF. Drawing the rest from reference TRBV30 and TRBJ1-4, the complete variable domain is SQTIHQWPATLVQPVGSPLSLECTVEGTSNPNLYWYRQAAGRGLQLLFYSVGIGQISSEVPQNLSASRPQDRQFILSSKKLLLSDSGFYLCAWSGRGNEKLFFGSGTQLSVL.

This rearrangement joins TRBV27 to TRBJ2-6; tentative D call: TRBD1 (6 bases). In germline, CDR1 is MNHEY, CDR2 SMNVEV (reference sequence). The CDR3 length is 14 residues. V lost 3 bases and J lost 13, with 16 bases in between. Here the CDR3 reads CASSLSQGLGVLTF. The CDR3 nucleotides are TGTGCCAGCAGTTTGTCACAGGGTCTCGGGGTCCTGACTTTC.

This sequence joins TRBV6-1 and TRBJ2-5, with D possibly TRBD2 on 5 matching bases. The CDR3 contains 14 residues. The V end was cut by 3 bases, the J end by 1 base, with 9 bases between. Germline CDR1 reads MNHNS; CDR2 reads SASEGT. The CDR3 DNA reads as TGTGCCAGCAGTGACCCCCGGGGCCAAGAGACCCAGTACTTC. Amino acid sequence: CASSDPRGQETQYF.